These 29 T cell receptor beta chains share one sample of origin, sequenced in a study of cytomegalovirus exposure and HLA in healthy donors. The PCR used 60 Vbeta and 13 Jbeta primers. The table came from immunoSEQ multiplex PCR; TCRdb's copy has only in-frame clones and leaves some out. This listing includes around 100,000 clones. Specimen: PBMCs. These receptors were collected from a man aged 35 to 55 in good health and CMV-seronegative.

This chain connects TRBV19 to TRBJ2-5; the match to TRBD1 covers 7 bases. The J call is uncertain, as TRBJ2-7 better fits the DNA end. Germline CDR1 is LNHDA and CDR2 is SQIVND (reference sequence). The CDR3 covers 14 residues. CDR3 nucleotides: TGTGCCAGTACCCCGACAGGGAGCTCCTACGAGCAGTACTTC. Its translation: CASTPTGSSYEQYF.

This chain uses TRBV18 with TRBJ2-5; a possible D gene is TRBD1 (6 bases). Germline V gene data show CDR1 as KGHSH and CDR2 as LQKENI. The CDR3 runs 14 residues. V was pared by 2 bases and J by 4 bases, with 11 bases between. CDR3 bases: TGTGCCAGCTCACCATCAGGGGTGGGAGAGACCCAGTACTTC. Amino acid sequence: CASSPSGVGETQYF. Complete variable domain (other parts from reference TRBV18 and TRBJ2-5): NAGVMQNPRHLVRRRGQEARLRCSPMKGHSHVYWYRQLPEEGLKFMVYLQKENIIDESGMPKERFSAEFPKEGPSILRIQQVVRGDSAAYFCASSPSGVGETQYFGPGTRLLVL.

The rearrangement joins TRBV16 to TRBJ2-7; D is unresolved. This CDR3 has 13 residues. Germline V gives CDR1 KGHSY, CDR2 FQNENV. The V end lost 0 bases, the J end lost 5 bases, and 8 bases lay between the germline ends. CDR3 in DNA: TGTGCCAGCAGCCAATCCATCGAGGACGAGCAGTACTTC. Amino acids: CASSQSIEDEQYF.

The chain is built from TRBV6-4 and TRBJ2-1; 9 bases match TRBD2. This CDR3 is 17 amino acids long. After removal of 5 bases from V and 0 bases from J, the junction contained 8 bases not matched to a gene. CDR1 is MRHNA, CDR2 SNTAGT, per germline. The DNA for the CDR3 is TGTGCCAGCAGTAAAATTAGCGGGAGAACCTCCTACAATGAGCAGTTCTTC. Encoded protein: CASSKISGRTSYNEQFF.

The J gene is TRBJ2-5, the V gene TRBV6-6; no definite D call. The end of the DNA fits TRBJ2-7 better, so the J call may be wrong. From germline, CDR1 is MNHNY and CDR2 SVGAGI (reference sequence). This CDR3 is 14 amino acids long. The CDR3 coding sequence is TGTGCCAGCAGGACAAATGAAACACCCTACGAGCAGTACTTC. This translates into CASRTNETPYEQYF.

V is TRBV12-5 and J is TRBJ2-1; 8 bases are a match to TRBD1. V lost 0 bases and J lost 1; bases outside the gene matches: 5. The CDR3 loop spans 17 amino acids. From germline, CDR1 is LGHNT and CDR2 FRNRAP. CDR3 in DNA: TGTGCTAGTGGTTTGGTCGTCGACAGGGGATCCTACAATGAGCAGTTCTTC. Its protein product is CASGLVVDRGSYNEQFF.

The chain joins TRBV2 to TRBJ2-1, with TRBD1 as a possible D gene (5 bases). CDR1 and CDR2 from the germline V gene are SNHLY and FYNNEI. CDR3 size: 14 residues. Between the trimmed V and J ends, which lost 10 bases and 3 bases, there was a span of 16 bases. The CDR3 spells CATQGSSNYNEQFF. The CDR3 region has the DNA TGTGCCACCCAGGGTAGCTCGAACTACAATGAGCAGTTCTTC.

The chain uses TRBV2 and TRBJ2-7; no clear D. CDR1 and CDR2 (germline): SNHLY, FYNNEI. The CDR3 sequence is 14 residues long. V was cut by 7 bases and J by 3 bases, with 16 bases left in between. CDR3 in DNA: TGTGCCAGCAAAGTGAGCAACGCAGGCTACGAGCAGTACTTC. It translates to CASKVSNAGYEQYF.

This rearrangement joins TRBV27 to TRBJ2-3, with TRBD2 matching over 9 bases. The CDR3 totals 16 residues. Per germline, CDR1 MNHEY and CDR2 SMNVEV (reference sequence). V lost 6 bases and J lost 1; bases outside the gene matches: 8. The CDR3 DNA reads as TGTGCCAGCAGGCGGGAGGGCCGGTGGGGCACAGATACGCAGTATTTT. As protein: CASRREGRWGTDTQYF.

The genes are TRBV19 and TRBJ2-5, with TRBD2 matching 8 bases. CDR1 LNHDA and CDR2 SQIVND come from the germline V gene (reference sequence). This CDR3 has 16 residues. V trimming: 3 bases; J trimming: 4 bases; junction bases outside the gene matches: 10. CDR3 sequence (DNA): TGTGCCAGTAGTATGCAGGTTACTAGCGGACGAGAGACCCAGTACTTC. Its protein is CASSMQVTSGRETQYF. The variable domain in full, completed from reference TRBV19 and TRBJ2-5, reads DGGITQSPKYLFRKEGQNVTLSCEQNLNHDAMYWYRQDPGQGLRLIYYSQIVNDFQKGDIAEGYSVSREKKESFPLTVTSAQKNPTAFYLCASSMQVTSGRETQYFGPGTRLLVL.

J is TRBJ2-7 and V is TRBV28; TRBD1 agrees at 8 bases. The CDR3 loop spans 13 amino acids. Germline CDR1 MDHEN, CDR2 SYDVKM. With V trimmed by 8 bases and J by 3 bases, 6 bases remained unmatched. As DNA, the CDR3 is TGTGCCAGCCGGACAGGGACGAACTACGAGCAGTACTTC. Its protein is CASRTGTNYEQYF.

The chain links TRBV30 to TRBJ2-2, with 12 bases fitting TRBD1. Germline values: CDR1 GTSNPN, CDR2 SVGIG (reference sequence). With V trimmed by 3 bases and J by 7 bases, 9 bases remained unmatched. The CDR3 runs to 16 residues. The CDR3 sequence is CAWRSGTGGFVGELFF. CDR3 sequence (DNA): TGTGCCTGGAGATCCGGGACAGGGGGCTTCGTCGGGGAGCTGTTTTTT. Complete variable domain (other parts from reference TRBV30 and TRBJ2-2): SQTIHQWPATLVQPVGSPLSLECTVEGTSNPNLYWYRQAAGRGLQLLFYSVGIGQISSEVPQNLSASRPQDRQFILSSKKLLLSDSGFYLCAWRSGTGGFVGELFFGEGSRLTVL.

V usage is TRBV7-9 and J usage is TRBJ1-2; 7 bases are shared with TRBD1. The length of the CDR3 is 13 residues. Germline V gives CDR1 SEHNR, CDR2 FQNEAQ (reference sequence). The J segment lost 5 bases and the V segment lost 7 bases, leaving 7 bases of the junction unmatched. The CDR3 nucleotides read TGTGCCAGCACCCCCGCAGGGGGGTATGGCTACACCTTC. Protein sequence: CASTPAGGYGYTF.

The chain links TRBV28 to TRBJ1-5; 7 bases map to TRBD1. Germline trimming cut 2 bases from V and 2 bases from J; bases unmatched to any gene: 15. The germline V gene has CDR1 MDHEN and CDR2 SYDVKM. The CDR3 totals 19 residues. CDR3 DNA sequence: TGTGCCAGCAGTTTAGTGGCAGGGGGTTTTCGGATGGGCAATCAGCCCCAGCATTTT. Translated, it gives CASSLVAGGFRMGNQPQHF.

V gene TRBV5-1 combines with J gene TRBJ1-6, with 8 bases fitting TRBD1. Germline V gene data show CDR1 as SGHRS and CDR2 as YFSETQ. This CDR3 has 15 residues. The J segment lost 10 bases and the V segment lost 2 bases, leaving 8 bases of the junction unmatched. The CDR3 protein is CASSLSGTGPSPLHF. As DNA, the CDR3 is TGCGCCAGCAGCTTATCCGGGACAGGTCCATCACCCCTCCACTTT. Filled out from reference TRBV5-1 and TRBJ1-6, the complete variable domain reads KAGVTQTPRYLIKTRGQQVTLSCSPISGHRSVSWYQQTPGQGLQFLFEYFSETQRNKGNFPGRFSGRQFSNSRSEMNVSTLELGDSALYLCASSLSGTGPSPLHFGNGTRLTVT.

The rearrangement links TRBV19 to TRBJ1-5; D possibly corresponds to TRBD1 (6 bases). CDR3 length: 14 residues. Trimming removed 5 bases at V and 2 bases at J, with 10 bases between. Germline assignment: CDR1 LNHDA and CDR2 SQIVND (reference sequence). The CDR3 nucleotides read TGTGCCAGTAGTGTGACAGGCGGCAATCAGCCCCAGCATTTT. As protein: CASSVTGGNQPQHF.

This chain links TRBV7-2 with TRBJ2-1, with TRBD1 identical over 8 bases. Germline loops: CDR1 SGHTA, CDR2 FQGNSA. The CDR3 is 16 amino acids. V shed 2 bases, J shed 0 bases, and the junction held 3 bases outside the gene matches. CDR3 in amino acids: CASSLRTGSSYNEQFF. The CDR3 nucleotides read TGTGCCAGCAGCTTACGGACAGGGAGCTCCTACAATGAGCAGTTCTTC.

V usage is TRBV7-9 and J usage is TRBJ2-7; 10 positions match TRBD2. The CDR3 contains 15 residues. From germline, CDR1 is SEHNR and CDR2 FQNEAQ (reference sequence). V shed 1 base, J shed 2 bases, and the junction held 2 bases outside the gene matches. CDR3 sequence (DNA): TGTGCCAGCAGCTTAGAACTAGCGGGGACCTACGAGCAGTACTTC. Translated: CASSLELAGTYEQYF.

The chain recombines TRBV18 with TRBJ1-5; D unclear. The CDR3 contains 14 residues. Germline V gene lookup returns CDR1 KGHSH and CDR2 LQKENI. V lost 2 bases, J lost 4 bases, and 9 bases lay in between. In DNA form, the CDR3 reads TGTGCCAGCTCACCAGATTTCGGGAATCAGCCCCAGCATTTT. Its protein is CASSPDFGNQPQHF.

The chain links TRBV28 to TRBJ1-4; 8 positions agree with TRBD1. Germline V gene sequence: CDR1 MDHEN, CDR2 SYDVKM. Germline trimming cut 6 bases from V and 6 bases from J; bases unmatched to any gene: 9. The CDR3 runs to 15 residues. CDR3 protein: CASRQGTGVDEKLFF. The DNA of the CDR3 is TGTGCCAGCAGGCAAGGGACAGGCGTGGATGAAAAACTGTTTTTT.

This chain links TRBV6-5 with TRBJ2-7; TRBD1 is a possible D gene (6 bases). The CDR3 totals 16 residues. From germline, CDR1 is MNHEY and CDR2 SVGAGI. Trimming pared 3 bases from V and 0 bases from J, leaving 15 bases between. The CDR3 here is CASSYSGAQSSYEQYF. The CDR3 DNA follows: TGTGCCAGCAGTTATTCAGGGGCTCAGAGCTCCTACGAGCAGTACTTC.

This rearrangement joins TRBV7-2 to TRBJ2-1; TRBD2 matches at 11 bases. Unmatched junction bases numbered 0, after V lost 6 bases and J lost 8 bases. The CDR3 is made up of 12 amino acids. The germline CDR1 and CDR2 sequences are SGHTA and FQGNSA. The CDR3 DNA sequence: TGTGCCAGCAGACTAGCGGGAGATGAGCAGTTCTTC. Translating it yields CASRLAGDEQFF.

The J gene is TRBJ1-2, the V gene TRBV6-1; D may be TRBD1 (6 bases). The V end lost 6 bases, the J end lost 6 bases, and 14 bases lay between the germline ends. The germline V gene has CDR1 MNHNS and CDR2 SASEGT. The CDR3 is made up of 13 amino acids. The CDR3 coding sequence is TGTGCCAGCAGAAGATTACAGGGTGATGGCTACACCTTC. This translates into CASRRLQGDGYTF.

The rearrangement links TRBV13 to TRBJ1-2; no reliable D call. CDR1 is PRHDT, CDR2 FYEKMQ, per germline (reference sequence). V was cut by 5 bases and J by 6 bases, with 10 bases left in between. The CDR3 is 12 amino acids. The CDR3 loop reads CASSLGSNGYTF. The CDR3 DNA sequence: TGTGCCAGCAGCCTTGGCTCGAATGGCTACACCTTC.

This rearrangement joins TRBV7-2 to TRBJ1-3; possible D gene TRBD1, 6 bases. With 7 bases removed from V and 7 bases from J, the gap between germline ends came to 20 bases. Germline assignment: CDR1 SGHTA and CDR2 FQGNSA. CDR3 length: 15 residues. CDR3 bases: TGTGCCAGCACCTCCCCCGGGGGGCGGCGGAACACCATATATTTT. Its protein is CASTSPGGRRNTIYF.

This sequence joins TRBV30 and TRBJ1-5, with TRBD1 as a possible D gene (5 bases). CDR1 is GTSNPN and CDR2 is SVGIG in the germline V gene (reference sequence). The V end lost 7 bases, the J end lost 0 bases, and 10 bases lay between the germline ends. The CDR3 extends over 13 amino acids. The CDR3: CAYQTGSNQPQHF. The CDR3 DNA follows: TGTGCCTATCAAACAGGTAGCAATCAGCCCCAGCATTTT.

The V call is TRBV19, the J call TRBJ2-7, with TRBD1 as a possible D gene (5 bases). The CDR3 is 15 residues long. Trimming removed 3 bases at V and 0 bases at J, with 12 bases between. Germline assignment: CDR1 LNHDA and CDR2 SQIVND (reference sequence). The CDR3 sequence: CASSINTRASYEQYF. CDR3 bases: TGTGCCAGTAGTATTAACACCAGGGCCTCCTACGAGCAGTACTTC.

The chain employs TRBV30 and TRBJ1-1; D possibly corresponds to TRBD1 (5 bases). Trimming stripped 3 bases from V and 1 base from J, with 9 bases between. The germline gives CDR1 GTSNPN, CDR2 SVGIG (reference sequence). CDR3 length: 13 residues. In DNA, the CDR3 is TGTGCCTGGAGCAGACAGTCGAACACTGAAGCTTTCTTT. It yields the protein CAWSRQSNTEAFF.

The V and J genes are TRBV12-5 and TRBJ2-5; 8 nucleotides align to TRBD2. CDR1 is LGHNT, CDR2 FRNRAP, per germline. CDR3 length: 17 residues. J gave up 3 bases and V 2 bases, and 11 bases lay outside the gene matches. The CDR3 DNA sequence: TGTGCTAGTGGTTTGTTCGGTGGTAGCGGGGAAAAAGAGACCCAGTACTTC. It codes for CASGLFGGSGEKETQYF.